Listed below are T cell receptor beta chains from one sample, sequenced in a study of OX40 agonist ivuxolimab in advanced cancers. Produced via immunoSEQ multiplex PCR; TCRdb's table is partial and in-frame only. The sample lists tens of thousands of clones; 81% were seen once. The sample consisted of CD4+ or CD8+ T cells sorted from blood, taken in a trial of the OX40 agonist ivuxolimab. These receptor sequences come from an adult with an advanced solid tumor such as melanoma, head and neck, liver or kidney cancer. The CDR3 runs from the conserved cysteine through the conserved F or W. Each record gives: J gene, clone size, V gene, D gene, CDR3 protein, CDR3 DNA. D genes are given only for firm matches. Only part of the rows carry a size: once, few, many, or a class if the clone is expanded.

>TRBJ2-3|-|TRBV5-6|-
CASSLEADSTDTQYF
TGTGCCAGCAGCTTGGAGGCAGATAGCACAGATACGCAGTATTTT
>TRBJ2-7|-|TRBV6-5|-
CASSYSTTGSDDEQYF
TGTGCCAGCAGTTACTCGACTACAGGGAGTGACGACGAGCAGTACTTC
>TRBJ2-1|-|TRBV4-1|-
CASSKAGSSYNEQFF
TGCGCCAGCAGCAAAGCGGGCAGCTCCTACAATGAGCAGTTCTTC
>TRBJ2-1|-|TRBV4-2|TRBD2
CASSSETSGSAGEQFF
TGTGCCAGCAGTTCCGAGACTAGCGGGAGCGCGGGGGAGCAGTTCTTC
>TRBJ1-1|-|TRBV6-5|-
CASSYTDMNTEAFF
TGTGCCAGCAGTTATACAGATATGAACACTGAAGCTTTCTTT
>TRBJ2-7|-|TRBV27|-
CASSPGQGFSYEQYF
TGTGCCAGCAGTCCCGGTCAGGGATTCTCCTACGAGCAGTACTTC
>TRBJ1-5|-|TRBV6-4|-
CASRGWREPQHF
TGTGCCAGCAGGGGGTGGAGGGAGCCCCAGCATTTT
>TRBJ1-2|-|TRBV4-3|-
CASSQIGMENGAYGYTF
TGCGCCAGCAGCCAGATCGGTATGGAAAATGGTGCCTATGGCTACACCTTC
>TRBJ2-5|once|TRBV25-1|-
CASSERGHQETQYF
TGTGCCAGCAGTGAAAGAGGACACCAAGAGACCCAGTACTTC
>TRBJ2-5|-|TRBV29-1|-
CSVEGFFREPLYQETQYF
TGCAGCGTTGAGGGTTTTTTCCGTGAGCCTCTGTACCAAGAGACCCAGTACTTC
>TRBJ2-3|few|TRBV28|-
CASSSSTGGASDTQYF
-
>TRBJ1-2|few|TRBV15|-
CATSRDPGATPNYGYTF
TGTGCCACCAGCAGAGATCCGGGGGCAACCCCTAACTATGGCTACACCTTC
>TRBJ2-5|-|TRBV11-2|TRBD2
CASSGGSETQYF
TGTGCCAGCAGCGGCGGGAGTGAGACCCAGTACTTC
>TRBJ2-1|-|TRBV11-3|TRBD2
CASSLEASGYNEQFF
TGTGCCAGCAGCTTAGAAGCTAGCGGGTACAATGAGCAGTTCTTC
>TRBJ2-3|-|TRBV11-2|-
CASSLGLDTQYF
TGTGCCAGCAGCTTAGGGTTAGATACGCAGTATTTT